This TCR beta chain was identified during a study of blood T cell repertoires in COVID-19. Study at large: COVID-19 samples, acute and convalescent, were from the United States, Italy and Spain. T cells, B-cell-depleted T cells, or PBMCs provided the cDNA or gDNA that served as material.

Here immunoSEQ multiplex PCR was the method, and the copy in TCRdb shows in-frame clones only, minus some. The repertoire has about 68,000 clones, roughly three quarters of them found once; the top ten carry about 10%. The CDR3 length is 11 residues. Germline loops: CDR1 DFQATT, CDR2 SNEGSKA (reference sequence). V trimming: 5 bases; J trimming: 3 bases; junction bases outside the gene matches: 1. This sequence joins TRBV20-1 and TRBJ2-7; 7 bases agree with TRBD1. Input material: peripheral blood. This sequence originates from a woman between 45 and 60 years old with acute or convalescent COVID-19. The CDR3 nucleotides read TGCAGTGCTTACAGGGGCTACGAGCAGTACTTC. This sequence encodes CSAYRGYEQYF.